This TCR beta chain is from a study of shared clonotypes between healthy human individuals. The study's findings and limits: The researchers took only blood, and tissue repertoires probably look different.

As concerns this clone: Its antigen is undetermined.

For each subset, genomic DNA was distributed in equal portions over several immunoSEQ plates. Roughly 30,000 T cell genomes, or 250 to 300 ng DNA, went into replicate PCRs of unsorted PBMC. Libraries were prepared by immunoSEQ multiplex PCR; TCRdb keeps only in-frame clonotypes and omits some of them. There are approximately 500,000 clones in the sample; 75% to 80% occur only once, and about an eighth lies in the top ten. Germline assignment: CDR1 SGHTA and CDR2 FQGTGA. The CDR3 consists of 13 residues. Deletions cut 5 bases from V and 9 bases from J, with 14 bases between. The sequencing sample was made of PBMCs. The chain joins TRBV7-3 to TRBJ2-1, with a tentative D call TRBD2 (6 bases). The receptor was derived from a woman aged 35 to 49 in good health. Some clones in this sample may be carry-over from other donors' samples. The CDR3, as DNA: TGTGCCAGCAGCCCCGGTGGGGAGGTTGAGCAGTTCTTC. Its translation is CASSPGGEVEQFF.